One sample yielded the 10 T cell receptor beta chains listed below, sequenced in a study of spatial heterogeneity in lung cancer. One entry per CDR3 protein, called by TCRdb with MiXCR from the 5' RACE reads. The sample shows more than 20,000 distinct CDR3 sequences, about 4.9% of them seen only once. Time point defined: sample taken at primary tumor resection. The sequenced material consisted of unsorted whole RNA from tumor, nontumor lung or frozen PBMC. Sequencing was performed on PBMCs, taken at surgery. Receptors were obtained from a male donor with early-stage non-small cell lung cancer.

This clonotype is classed as medium-sized. The chain has TRBV28 and TRBJ2-7, with D unresolved. V lost 5 bases to trimming and J lost 8 bases, with 13 bases between them. CDR3 size: 12 residues. Germline assignment: CDR1 MDHEN and CDR2 SYDVKM. CDR3: CASSLKRTKQYF. Written as DNA, the CDR3 is TGTGCCAGCAGTCTAAAACGGACCAAGCAGTACTTC.

This clonotype was seen many times. The chain carries TRBV7-2 and TRBJ2-5; D remains unclear. The V gene lost 3 bases and the J gene lost 4 bases, with 9 bases spanning the gap. Per germline, CDR1 SGHTA and CDR2 FQGNSA. This CDR3 is built from 13 residues. The CDR3: CASSFFSPETQYF. In DNA form, the CDR3 reads TGTGCCAGCAGCTTTTTCTCACCAGAGACCCAGTACTTC.

This clonotype was detected many times. The CDR3 nucleotides read TGTGCCAGCAGCGTAGGGCTAGCGGGAGGGCCAGACCAGTACTTC. Its protein is CASSVGLAGGPDQYF. This chain links TRBV9 with TRBJ2-5, with TRBD2 matching over 12 bases. CDR3 length: 15 residues. With 0 bases clipped from V and 10 bases from J, the junction kept 7 bases outside the gene matches. The germline CDR1 and CDR2 sequences are SGDLS and YYNGEE.

The rearrangement uses TRBV19 and TRBJ2-7, with 7 bases matching TRBD1. J gave up 4 bases and V 3 bases, and 15 bases lay outside the gene matches. This CDR3 comprises 17 residues. The germline V gene has CDR1 LNHDA and CDR2 SQIVND (reference sequence). The CDR3 DNA reads as TGTGCCAGTAGTATGATTGGGGACAGCCTATCCAGATACGAGCAGTACTTC. It specifies CASSMIGDSLSRYEQYF.

This clonotype was seen repeatedly, ten times or more. The chain couples TRBV3-1 to TRBJ2-3; TRBD2 might be the D (5 bases). The ends were cut back, 3 bases at V and 2 bases at J, with 9 bases in the middle. Germline V gene data show CDR1 as LGHDT and CDR2 as YNNKEL (reference sequence). This CDR3 region has 14 residues. CDR3 in amino acids: CASSHGVATDTQYF. For the CDR3, the DNA is TGTGCCAGCAGCCACGGGGTAGCCACAGATACGCAGTATTTT.

This clonotype has ten or more counts. This chain uses TRBV19 with TRBJ2-2, with 11 bases identical to TRBD2. The germline CDR1 and CDR2 sequences are LNHDA and SQIVND (reference sequence). The CDR3 contains 16 residues. Trimming at V came to 1 base and at J to 5 bases, leaving 3 bases not matched to a gene. The CDR3 coding sequence is TGTGCCAGTAGTATAGGACTAGCGGGAACAACCGGGGAGCTGTTTTTT. Protein product: CASSIGLAGTTGELFF. Complete variable domain (other parts from reference TRBV19 and TRBJ2-2): DGGITQSPKYLFRKEGQNVTLSCEQNLNHDAMYWYRQDPGQGLRLIYYSQIVNDFQKGDIAEGYSVSREKKESFPLTVTSAQKNPTAFYLCASSIGLAGTTGELFFGEGSRLTVL.

This clonotype came up many times. This chain uses TRBV28 with TRBJ2-1, with D maybe TRBD2 (5 bases). This CDR3 contains 14 residues. The germline gives CDR1 MDHEN, CDR2 SYDVKM. Trimming took 3 bases from V and 9 from J, leaving 15 bases between them. The CDR3 DNA reads TGTGCCAGCAGTTTTGGAGGAGTTATTGGTGAGCAGTTCTTC. Translated, it gives CASSFGGVIGEQFF. Variable domain in full (rest from reference TRBV28 and TRBJ2-1): DVKVTQSSRYLVKRTGEKVFLECVQDMDHENMFWYRQDPGLGLRLIYFSYDVKMKEKGDIPEGYSVSREKKERFSLILESASTNQTSMYLCASSFGGVIGEQFFGPGTRLTVL.

This clonotype was counted between two and nine times. The rearrangement joins TRBV18 to TRBJ2-2; D may be TRBD1 (5 bases). From germline, CDR1 is KGHSH and CDR2 LQKENI. The CDR3 has 15 residues. The ends were cut back, 0 bases at V and 8 bases at J, with 13 bases in the middle. The CDR3 DNA reads TGTGCCAGCTCACCACCGACAGCCGCGGAGGGGGAGCTGTTTTTT. Its translation is CASSPPTAAEGELFF.

In this sample, this clonotype turned up many times. V is TRBV20-1 and J is TRBJ1-6; D is undetermined. The CDR3 has 15 residues. Trimming stripped 6 bases from V and 0 bases from J, with 12 bases between. Germline V gene data show CDR1 as DFQATT and CDR2 as SNEGSKA (reference sequence). CDR3 coding DNA: TGCAGTGCCCGGCCGACAAGCTCCTATAATTCACCCCTCCACTTT. This encodes CSARPTSSYNSPLHF.

In its sample, this clonotype was seen many times. The gene calls are TRBV5-6 and TRBJ2-4; D unclear. The germline V gene encodes CDR1 SGHDT and CDR2 YYEEEE. CDR3 length equals 14 residues. The V end was cut by 3 bases, the J end by 6 bases, with 13 bases between. The CDR3, as DNA: TGTGCCAGCAGCTACATAACTTTAGGAAACATTCAGTACTTC. This translates into CASSYITLGNIQYF.